The following is a T cell receptor beta chain sequence with its context. This sample was taken from a study of blood T cell repertoires in COVID-19. Seattle's enrolled individuals joined amid active infection and were then monitored longitudinally. The CDR3 is 14 amino acids. Trimming removed 6 bases from V and 4 bases from J; junction bases left unmatched: 6. CDR1 and CDR2 from the germline V gene are SGHTA and FQGTGA. As processed by the authors: Researchers report that nucleated cell counts were estimated from reference gene primer amplification. The method was immunoSEQ multiplex PCR; TCRdb's version includes in-frame clones alone and lacks a portion of them. Clonal size and the V and J genes are those of that table, whereas D and trimming came from the DNA. In the table there are fewer than 85,000 clones, approximately 80% of which are singletons.

The sample taken for sequencing was peripheral blood. This receptor was identified in a man between 25 and 39 years old with COVID-19, enrolled during active disease. This chain joins TRBV7-3 and TRBJ2-7; 10 bases align to TRBD1. In DNA form, the CDR3 reads TGTGCCAGCAGACGGGACAGGGGAGGATACGAGCAGTACTTC. The encoded protein is CASRRDRGGYEQYF.